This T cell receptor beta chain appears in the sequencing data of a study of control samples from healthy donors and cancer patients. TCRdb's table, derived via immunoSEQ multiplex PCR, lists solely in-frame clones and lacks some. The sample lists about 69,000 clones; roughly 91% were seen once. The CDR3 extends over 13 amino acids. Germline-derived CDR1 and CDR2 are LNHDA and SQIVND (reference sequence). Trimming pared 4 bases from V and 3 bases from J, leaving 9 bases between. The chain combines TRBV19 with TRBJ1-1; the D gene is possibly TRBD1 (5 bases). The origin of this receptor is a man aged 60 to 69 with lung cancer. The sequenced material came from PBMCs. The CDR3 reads CASSRGVDTEAFF. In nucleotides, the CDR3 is TGTGCCAGTAGTAGGGGGGTCGACACTGAAGCTTTCTTT.